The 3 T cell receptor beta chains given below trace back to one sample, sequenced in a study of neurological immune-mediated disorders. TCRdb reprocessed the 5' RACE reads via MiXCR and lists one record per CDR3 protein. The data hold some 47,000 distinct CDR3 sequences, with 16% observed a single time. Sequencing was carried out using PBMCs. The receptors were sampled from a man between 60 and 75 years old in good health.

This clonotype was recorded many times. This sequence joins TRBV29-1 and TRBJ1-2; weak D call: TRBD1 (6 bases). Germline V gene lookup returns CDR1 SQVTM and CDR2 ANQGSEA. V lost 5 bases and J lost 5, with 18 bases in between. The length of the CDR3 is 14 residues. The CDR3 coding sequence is TGCAGCGTTCTGACAGGCCGCTATCTTTATGGCTACACCTTC. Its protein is CSVLTGRYLYGYTF.

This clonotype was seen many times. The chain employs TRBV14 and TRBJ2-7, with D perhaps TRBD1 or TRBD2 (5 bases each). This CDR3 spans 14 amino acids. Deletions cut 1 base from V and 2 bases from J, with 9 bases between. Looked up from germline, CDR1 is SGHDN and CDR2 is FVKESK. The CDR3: CASSQVWDPYEQYF. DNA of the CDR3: TGTGCCAGCAGCCAAGTATGGGACCCCTACGAGCAGTACTTC.

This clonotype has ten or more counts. The CDR3 sequence is CASSLSRDTEAFF. The CDR3 nucleotides are TGTGCCAGCAGTTTAAGTAGGGACACTGAAGCTTTCTTT. This chain uses TRBV12-3 or TRBV12-4 with TRBJ1-1; D is unresolved. The CDR3 runs 13 residues. V was shortened by 2 bases and J by 3 bases, with 7 bases between the two germline ends.